This entry lists 24 T cell receptor beta chains sequenced from one sample in a study of blood T cell repertoires in COVID-19. Profiled with immunoSEQ multiplex PCR; TCRdb holds only in-frame clones, not every one. This sample yields over 200,000 clones, of which roughly 76% are seen a single time; around 5% belongs to the top ten. The sample comprised peripheral blood. These receptors all come from a human donor in a cohort sampled during active COVID-19.

The rearrangement links TRBV11-2 to TRBJ1-1, with D hard to call. Germline V CDR1 and CDR2: SGHAT, FQNNGV. V lost 0 bases and J 10 bases, leaving 12 bases between the germline ends. This CDR3 contains 13 residues. The CDR3 DNA reads as TGTGCCAGCAGCTTAGATCGTGATTCAGGAGCTTTCTTT. Its translation: CASSLDRDSGAFF.

The chain couples TRBV18 to TRBJ1-5; TRBD1 aligns across 7 bases. CDR1 and CDR2 (germline): KGHSH, LQKENI. This CDR3 has 15 amino acids. V shed 3 bases, J shed 7 bases, and the junction held 9 bases outside the gene matches. CDR3 DNA sequence: TGTGCCAGCTCACCGGATCGACAGGGAAAGCAGCCCCAGCATTTT. It codes for CASSPDRQGKQPQHF.

The chain links TRBV15 to TRBJ1-1; no clear D gene. Trimming shortened V by 0 bases and J by 0 bases, and 8 bases separated the two germline ends. The V gene's germline CDR1 is LNHNV and CDR2 YYDKDF (reference sequence). The CDR3 loop spans 15 amino acids. CDR3 residues: CATSRDHTMNTEAFF. The DNA of the CDR3 is TGTGCCACCAGCAGAGATCACACCATGAACACTGAAGCTTTCTTT.

The genes are TRBV5-6 and TRBJ1-1, with 8 nucleotides matching TRBD1. The germline V gene has CDR1 SGHDT and CDR2 YYEEEE. The CDR3 has 15 amino acids. V was pared by 0 bases and J by 6 bases, with 7 bases of the junction left unmatched. The CDR3 loop is CASSLGQGLVAEAFF. DNA of the CDR3: TGTGCCAGCAGCTTGGGACAGGGGTTAGTCGCTGAAGCTTTCTTT.

This chain links TRBV9 with TRBJ2-5; no clear D. V gave up 4 bases and J gave up 1 base, with 8 bases separating them. The germline V gene has CDR1 SGDLS and CDR2 YYNGEE. The CDR3 is made up of 13 amino acids. This CDR3 is CASSLSPQETQYF. The CDR3 nucleotides are TGTGCCAGCAGCCTATCCCCCCAAGAGACCCAGTACTTC. Full variable domain (rest looked up from reference TRBV9 and TRBJ2-5): DSGVTQTPKHLITATGQRVTLRCSPRSGDLSVYWYQQSLDQGLQFLIQYYNGEERAKGNILERFSAQQFPDLHSELNLSSLELGDSALYFCASSLSPQETQYFGPGTRLLVL.

V is TRBV6-5 and J is TRBJ1-1; D may be TRBD1 (5 bases). Germline V lookup: CDR1 MNHEY, CDR2 SVGAGI. The CDR3 consists of 13 residues. With 7 bases removed from V and 2 bases from J, the gap between germline ends came to 11 bases. CDR3 residues: CASKVGVNTEAFF. DNA for the CDR3: TGTGCCAGCAAAGTAGGGGTTAACACTGAAGCTTTCTTT.

The chain has TRBV4-3 and TRBJ2-1, with TRBD1 as a possible D gene (6 bases). The CDR3 spans 16 residues. Trimming left V 4 bases short and J 0 bases short, with 13 bases between. CDR1 and CDR2 from the germline V gene are LGHNA and YSLEER. As DNA, the CDR3 is TGCGCCAGCAGCCGTACCGGGACACGCTCCTACAATGAGCAGTTCTTC. The encoded protein is CASSRTGTRSYNEQFF.

The chain combines TRBV7-2 with TRBJ2-7; a weak D match, TRBD1 (5 bases). The CDR3 has 13 amino acids. V gave up 3 bases and J gave up 2 bases, with 8 bases separating them. Germline assignment: CDR1 SGHTA and CDR2 FQGNSA. CDR3 amino acids: CASSFGHTYEQYF. The CDR3 DNA reads as TGTGCCAGCAGCTTTGGACATACCTACGAGCAGTACTTC.

The chain joins TRBV5-4 to TRBJ1-1, with D unclear. V gave up 3 bases and J gave up 0 bases, with 12 bases separating them. Germline V gives CDR1 SGHNT, CDR2 YYREEE (reference sequence). The length of the CDR3 is 15 residues. In nucleotides, the CDR3 is TGTGCCAGCAGCTCCGGCGGCGGTATGAACACTGAAGCTTTCTTT. It codes for CASSSGGGMNTEAFF.

This clone was counted a few times. The chain links TRBV7-8 to TRBJ2-1; 10 bases line up with TRBD2. This CDR3 region has 17 residues. Germline CDR1 is SGHVS and CDR2 is FQNEAQ. V lost 5 bases, J lost 9 bases, and 16 bases stayed unmatched. CDR3 DNA: TGTGCCAGCAGCCCCCGACTTAGCGGGAGGCCGGTCGGTGAGCAGTTCTTC. It translates to CASSPRLSGRPVGEQFF.

The chain couples TRBV5-1 to TRBJ2-6, with D hard to call. Looked up from germline, CDR1 is SGHRS and CDR2 is YFSETQ. CDR3 size: 16 residues. V was trimmed by 0 bases and J by 0 bases, leaving 7 bases between them. The chain's CDR3 is CASSLESGSGANVLTF. Written as DNA, the CDR3 is TGCGCCAGCAGCTTGGAATCCGGCTCTGGGGCCAACGTCCTGACTTTC.

The chain combines TRBV7-2 with TRBJ2-1; TRBD1 matches at 9 bases. From germline, CDR1 is SGHTA and CDR2 FQGNSA. J gave up 6 bases and V 7 bases, and 7 bases lay outside the gene matches. The length of the CDR3 is 14 residues. The CDR3 sequence: CASNLQGARNEQFF. The CDR3 DNA reads TGTGCCAGCAACCTACAGGGGGCGCGCAATGAGCAGTTCTTC.

This rearrangement joins TRBV7-2 to TRBJ1-5; 11 nucleotides match TRBD1. Looked up from germline, CDR1 is SGHTA and CDR2 is FQGNSA. This CDR3 is 17 amino acids long. V lost 4 bases to trimming and J lost 6 bases; unmatched junction nucleotides: 11. In DNA, the CDR3 is TGTGCCAGCAGCTCCTTCTTCTCCGGGACAGGGGGTCAGCCCCAGCATTTT. Encoded protein: CASSSFFSGTGGQPQHF.

The V gene is TRBV9, the J gene TRBJ2-7; 9 bases are a match to TRBD2. The CDR3 is 16 amino acids. Germline trimming cut 0 bases from V and 0 bases from J; bases unmatched to any gene: 4. The germline V gene has CDR1 SGDLS and CDR2 YYNGEE. The CDR3 here is CASSVGAGGRSYEQYF. In nucleotides, the CDR3 is TGTGCCAGCAGCGTAGGAGCGGGAGGTCGCTCCTACGAGCAGTACTTC.

In regard to this clone: Other DNA sequences in this sample translate to the same CDR3. The V call is TRBV30, the J call TRBJ1-2; D remains unclear. The CDR3 has 14 residues. Germline V CDR1 and CDR2: GTSNPN, SVGIG (reference sequence). Trimming took 0 bases from V and 3 from J, leaving 11 bases between them. CDR3 bases: TGTGCCTGGAGTGTTGCGCCTGTGGACTATGGCTACACCTTC. Translated: CAWSVAPVDYGYTF.

The CDR3 nucleotides are TGCGCCAGCAGCTTGCAGCCGACTAGCGGGAGGGCCAATGAGCAGTTCTTC. Encoded protein: CASSLQPTSGRANEQFF. The gene calls are TRBV5-1 and TRBJ2-1, with 14 bases identical to TRBD2. The CDR3 is made up of 17 amino acids. The germline V gene has CDR1 SGHRS and CDR2 YFSETQ. V gave up 1 base and J gave up 6 bases; unmatched junction bases: 6.

The rearrangement uses TRBV11-2 and TRBJ2-7; the match to TRBD2 covers 7 bases. CDR1 and CDR2 from the germline V gene are SGHAT and FQNNGV. CDR3 length: 15 amino acids. Trimming cost V 5 bases and J 2 bases; bases outside gene matches: 9. CDR3 sequence (DNA): TGTGCCAGCAGCCCCCGTCTAGCGGACCCCTACGAGCAGTACTTC. As protein: CASSPRLADPYEQYF.

This clone was recorded only once. The chain carries TRBV9 and TRBJ2-2, with 8 nucleotides matching TRBD2. The V and J ends lost 0 bases and 4 bases, in that order; junction bases with no gene match: 8. There are 17 residues in the CDR3. The V gene's germline CDR1 is SGDLS and CDR2 YYNGEE. The CDR3 loop is CASSVVPGGPVTGELFF. In DNA form, the CDR3 reads TGTGCCAGCAGCGTAGTTCCGGGAGGGCCGGTCACCGGGGAGCTGTTTTTT.

This chain links TRBV6-6 with TRBJ1-6, with 9 bases identical to TRBD1. The V gene end was trimmed by 6 bases and the J gene end by 4 bases; junction bases not matched to a gene: 4. The CDR3 has 15 residues. Germline V gene lookup returns CDR1 MNHNY and CDR2 SVGAGI (reference sequence). CDR3 sequence reads: CASRGTGLYNSPLHF. The CDR3 bases are TGTGCCAGCAGGGGGACAGGGTTATATAATTCACCCCTCCACTTT.

As for this clone: Other nucleotide sequences from this sample produce the same CDR3. The chain recombines TRBV11-3 with TRBJ2-3, with 7 bases lining up with TRBD1. The V gene end was trimmed by 5 bases and the J gene end by 0 bases; junction bases not matched to a gene: 8. CDR1 and CDR2 (germline): SGHNT, YENEEA. CDR3 length: 16 residues. The CDR3: CASSPGDSTSTDTQYF. The CDR3 DNA follows: TGTGCCAGCAGCCCCGGGGACAGTACTAGCACAGATACGCAGTATTTT.

The rearrangement links TRBV14 to TRBJ1-2; no firm D call. Germline values: CDR1 SGHDN, CDR2 FVKESK. Trimming took 1 base from V and 5 from J, leaving 11 bases between them. This CDR3 is built from 14 residues. The CDR3 protein is CASSQGWKRYGYTF. DNA of the CDR3: TGTGCCAGCAGCCAAGGGTGGAAGAGGTATGGCTACACCTTC.

This chain links TRBV6-5 with TRBJ2-7, with 10 bases matching TRBD1. Trimming took 4 bases from V and 2 from J; bases not matched to a gene: 2. The CDR3 spans 14 residues. Germline V gene lookup returns CDR1 MNHEY and CDR2 SVGAGI. The CDR3, as DNA: TGTGCCAGCAGTTGGGACAGGGGCACCTACGAGCAGTACTTC. This sequence encodes CASSWDRGTYEQYF.

This clone was picked up a small number of times. The chain couples TRBV19 to TRBJ1-1, with D tentatively TRBD1 (5 bases). CDR3 size: 15 residues. The germline V gene encodes CDR1 LNHDA and CDR2 SQIVND (reference sequence). Deletions cut 3 bases from V and 5 bases from J, with 16 bases between. The CDR3 is CASSIGSGKGTEAFF. CDR3 bases: TGTGCCAGTAGTATTGGGTCAGGGAAAGGAACTGAAGCTTTCTTT.

V is TRBV10-3 and J is TRBJ2-1; perhaps TRBD1 as D (6 bases). CDR1 ENHRY and CDR2 SYGVKD come from the germline V gene. CDR3 length equals 12 residues. The V end was cut by 5 bases, the J end by 10 bases, with 12 bases between. The DNA for the CDR3 is TGTGCCATCAGTCAGGGGACCGGAGAGCAGTTCTTC. This gives the protein CAISQGTGEQFF.